Here is one TCR beta chain with its context. The antigen remains undetermined. The data were obtained in a study of persistence of HIV-infected CD4 T cells. Study details: Donors had been on suppressive ART for a median of roughly 8 years. Two participants gave one leukapheresis sample; others gave up to about 180 mL blood repeatedly. Notes on the study in general: Antigen-responding cells were enriched for degenerate expanded CDR3beta sequences.

This CDR3 is built from 16 residues. Germline values: CDR1 KGHSH, CDR2 LQKENI. The ends were cut back, 2 bases at V and 8 bases at J, with 16 bases in the middle. Cells were stimulated nonspecifically with anti-CD3/anti-CD28 magnetic beads. Responding CD4+ T cells were sorted by upregulation of both CD40 ligand and CD69. For 15 to 20 hours, CD8-depleted PBMCs received anti-CD28/CD49d costimulation, a CD40-blocking antibody and enfuvirtide. This was the immunoSEQ version 4 assay in survey mode. TCRdb's table, derived via immunoSEQ multiplex PCR, lists solely in-frame clones and lacks some. Here the sample spans 44,000 or so clones, roughly nine tenths being singletons.

The sample was CD4+ T cells sorted from PBMCs after roughly 18-hour stimulation, taken from a patient who received antiretroviral therapy. This rearrangement joins TRBV18 to TRBJ1-6; no definite D call. The receptor comes from an adult man with HIV who was CMV-seropositive. The CDR3 DNA is TGTGCCAGCTCACCAAACCCCCGGGTTAGTGATTCACCCCTCCACTTT. Its translation is CASSPNPRVSDSPLHF.